This passage covers 26 T cell receptor beta chains from one sample sequenced in a study of Ad26.COV2.S vaccination and SARS-CoV-2 variants (dated by TCRdb to the early 2020s). Libraries were prepared through the immunoSEQ multiplex PCR assay. TCRdb carries this immuneACCESS record with in-frame sequences only. Its versions omit some clonotypes, under half of them owing to an unresolved V gene in the studies checked, with the rest unexplained. Here the sample has some 390,000 clones; about 89% occur a single time. 1.9% of the sample lies in the top ten. The sample's treatment or condition label is to be understood as: over 15 received Ad26.COV2.S at low or high dose, single or two shots; five or six received placebo; per-sample allocation not given. For vaccine and placebo recipients, repertoires were sequenced using samples collected on day 63 after the first injection. Sample: peripheral blood, taken in a trial of Ad26.COV2.S vaccine versus placebo. Receptor source: a person between 18 and 59 years old who received the Ad26.COV2.S COVID-19 vaccine or a placebo.

The V call is TRBV7-9, the J call TRBJ2-7, with D perhaps TRBD1 (5 bases). The CDR3 loop spans 15 amino acids. Trimming took 2 bases from V and 3 from J, leaving 14 bases between them. Germline V gives CDR1 SEHNR, CDR2 FQNEAQ (reference sequence). The CDR3 coding sequence is TGTGCCAGCAGCTTATCAGGGAACACCTTCTACGAGCAGTACTTC. It specifies CASSLSGNTFYEQYF.

The chain links TRBV3-1 (or the pseudogene TRBV3-2) to TRBJ1-3; D not certain. CDR3 length: 11 residues. With 5 bases removed from V and 6 bases from J, the gap between germline ends came to 5 bases. Looked up from germline, CDR1 is LGHDT and CDR2 is YNNKEL (reference sequence). CDR3 bases: TGTGCCAGCAGCTTCGAAAACACCATATATTTT. Amino acids: CASSFENTIYF.

The chain links TRBV5-1 to TRBJ2-1, with a possible D match to TRBD2 (7 bases). The length of the CDR3 is 18 residues. V was shortened by 0 bases and J by 7 bases, with 23 bases between the two germline ends. CDR1 and CDR2 from the germline V gene are SGHRS and YFSETQ. The CDR3 nucleotides are TGCGCCAGCAGCTTGGATCCTAGCGGAGGGGGGTTGGGGAATGAGCAGTTCTTC. It is translated as CASSLDPSGGGLGNEQFF. Based on the CDR3 plus reference TRBV5-1 and TRBJ2-1, the full variable domain is KAGVTQTPRYLIKTRGQQVTLSCSPISGHRSVSWYQQTPGQGLQFLFEYFSETQRNKGNFPGRFSGRQFSNSRSEMNVSTLELGDSALYLCASSLDPSGGGLGNEQFFGPGTRLTVL.

V is TRBV4-2 and J is TRBJ1-1; a weak D match, TRBD1 (6 bases). Trimming shortened V by 0 bases and J by 5 bases, and 19 bases separated the two germline ends. The CDR3 totals 17 residues. Per germline, CDR1 LGHNA and CDR2 YNFKEQ. In DNA form, the CDR3 reads TGTGCCAGCAGCCAAGATGGTGGGGGGCGAGGATGGACTGAAGCTTTCTTT. Amino acid sequence: CASSQDGGGRGWTEAFF.

The chain carries TRBV7-2 and TRBJ2-5, with 8 bases lining up with TRBD2. The CDR3 runs 16 residues. V shed 3 bases and J 2 bases; nucleotides not matched to a gene: 8. Germline lookup yields CDR1 SGHTA and CDR2 FQGNSA. CDR3 DNA: TGTGCCAGCAGCTTCCCGTCCGGGAGGGGGCAAGAGACCCAGTACTTC. Translated: CASSFPSGRGQETQYF.

The chain employs TRBV2 and TRBJ2-7, with 8 bases identical to TRBD2. This CDR3 has 16 amino acids. Unmatched junction bases numbered 9, after V lost 2 bases and J lost 3 bases. CDR1 and CDR2 from the germline V gene are SNHLY and FYNNEI. CDR3 DNA: TGTGCCAGCAGTGAAAGGGTTAGCGGGACTTTCTACGAGCAGTACTTC. It codes for CASSERVSGTFYEQYF.

Remarks on this clone: Other DNA sequences in this specimen translate into the identical CDR3. The chain carries TRBV27 and TRBJ1-1; tentatively, D is TRBD1 (5 bases). Germline loops: CDR1 MNHEY, CDR2 SMNVEV (reference sequence). Trimming pared 3 bases from V and 1 base from J, leaving 6 bases between. CDR3 length: 13 amino acids. The CDR3 loop is CASSLGGNTEAFF. The CDR3 region has the DNA TGTGCCAGCAGTTTGGGGGGGAACACTGAAGCTTTCTTT.

The chain is built from TRBV10-2 and TRBJ2-5; the match to TRBD2 covers 10 bases. CDR1 is WSHSY and CDR2 is SAAADI in the germline V gene. The J segment lost 4 bases and the V segment lost 7 bases, leaving 3 bases of the junction unmatched. This CDR3 has 13 amino acids. The CDR3 DNA reads as TGCGCCAGCACGAGACTAGCGGGAGAGACCCAGTACTTC. Amino acid sequence: CASTRLAGETQYF.

This rearrangement joins TRBV19 to TRBJ1-5; D is unclear. Trimming left V 5 bases short and J 4 bases short, with 12 bases between. Germline V gene data show CDR1 as LNHDA and CDR2 as SQIVND (reference sequence). The CDR3 length is 14 residues. The CDR3, as DNA: TGTGCCAGTAGTCTAAGATGGGGAAATCAGCCCCAGCATTTT. This gives the protein CASSLRWGNQPQHF.

J is TRBJ2-5 and V is TRBV28, with 9 nucleotides matching TRBD1. Germline values: CDR1 MDHEN, CDR2 SYDVKM. The CDR3 loop spans 16 amino acids. V was clipped by 3 bases and J by 1 base; unmatched bases: 6. CDR3 sequence: CASSFGQGTFQETQYF. In nucleotides, the CDR3 is TGTGCCAGCAGTTTCGGACAGGGGACGTTCCAAGAGACCCAGTACTTC.

This clone has a single count. Distinct nucleotide sequences in the sample also encode this CDR3. The J gene is TRBJ1-2, the V gene TRBV5-4, with D possibly TRBD1 on 5 matching bases. The germline CDR1 and CDR2 sequences are SGHNT and YYREEE (reference sequence). CDR3 length: 13 amino acids. With 4 bases removed from V and 1 base from J, the gap between germline ends came to 8 bases. CDR3 DNA: TGTGCCAGCAGCCCAGACAGTAACTATGGCTACACCTTC. It yields the protein CASSPDSNYGYTF.

The J gene is TRBJ1-3, the V gene TRBV3-1 (or the pseudogene TRBV3-2); the D is unclear. V gave up 1 base and J gave up 4 bases, with 8 bases separating them. This CDR3 is 14 amino acids long. Germline CDR1 LGHDT, CDR2 YNNKEL (reference sequence). The CDR3: CASSQVPGGNTIYF. In nucleotides, the CDR3 is TGTGCCAGCAGCCAAGTTCCGGGCGGAAACACCATATATTTT.

The CDR3 DNA reads TGTGCCTGGAGTTCCGGGACCGCGGCTTTTTTT. It translates to CAWSSGTAAFF. This chain uses TRBV30 with TRBJ1-4; tentatively, D is TRBD1 (5 bases). Deletions cut 2 bases from V and 17 bases from J, with 15 bases between. This CDR3 is built from 11 residues. Germline V gene data show CDR1 as GTSNPN and CDR2 as SVGIG (reference sequence).

V gene TRBV11-3 combines with J gene TRBJ2-1; D is unresolved. The CDR3 loop spans 13 amino acids. V was cut by 3 bases and J by 9 bases, with 12 bases left in between. Germline values: CDR1 SGHNT, CDR2 YENEEA. CDR3 nucleotide sequence: TGTGCCAGCAGCTTGGGGTTGGGCGGTGAGCAGTTCTTC. Its translation is CASSLGLGGEQFF.

The chain couples TRBV7-6 to TRBJ2-1; TRBD2 matches 8 bases. Germline V CDR1 and CDR2: SGHVS, FNYEAQ. Germline trimming cut 6 bases from V and 4 bases from J; bases unmatched to any gene: 8. CDR3 size: 15 residues. Written as DNA, the CDR3 is TGTGCCAGCAGTCACGGGGTAGCGGGATACAATGAGCAGTTCTTC. Encoded protein: CASSHGVAGYNEQFF.

The rearrangement uses TRBV19 and TRBJ2-1; D possibly corresponds to TRBD2 (8 bases). Between the trimmed V and J ends, which lost 5 bases and 8 bases, there was a span of 19 bases. The CDR3 is 15 amino acids. The germline V gene encodes CDR1 LNHDA and CDR2 SQIVND (reference sequence). The CDR3 is CASSGTAGEYDEQFF. In nucleotides, the CDR3 is TGTGCCAGTAGTGGGACAGCGGGAGAATACGATGAGCAGTTCTTC.

The J gene is TRBJ2-7, the V gene TRBV28, with TRBD2 matching 12 bases. This CDR3 region has 14 residues. After removal of 5 bases from V and 9 bases from J, the junction contained 8 bases not matched to a gene. Germline-derived CDR1 and CDR2 are MDHEN and SYDVKM. The CDR3 coding sequence is TGTGCCAGCAGTCCCCCTAGCGGGAGGGAGCGGCAGTACTTC. As protein: CASSPPSGRERQYF.

J is TRBJ1-2 and V is TRBV5-5; D not resolved. Trimming pared 1 base from V and 0 bases from J, leaving 7 bases between. The CDR3 is 14 residues long. Germline CDR1 is SGHKS and CDR2 is YYEKEE (reference sequence). The CDR3 sequence: CASSLTGTNYGYTF. The CDR3 coding sequence is TGTGCCAGCAGCTTGACCGGGACTAACTATGGCTACACCTTC.

This chain uses TRBV30 with TRBJ1-1; D not certain. This CDR3 has 12 residues. V was shortened by 1 base and J by 5 bases, with 8 bases between the two germline ends. Germline CDR1 is GTSNPN and CDR2 is SVGIG (reference sequence). CDR3 residues: CAWSGAGTEAFF. CDR3 sequence (DNA): TGTGCCTGGAGTGGTGCGGGAACTGAAGCTTTCTTT.

J is TRBJ2-7 and V is TRBV28, with 7 bases lining up with TRBD2. The CDR3 has 15 amino acids. Germline V gene data show CDR1 as MDHEN and CDR2 as SYDVKM. J lost 1 base, V lost 2 bases, and 5 bases had no gene match. The CDR3 region has the DNA TGTGCCAGCAGTTTAGGGGGAGGGGCGTCCTACGAGCAGTACTTC. It translates to CASSLGGGASYEQYF.

This chain connects TRBV18 to TRBJ1-1; the match to TRBD1 covers 7 bases. The CDR3 totals 13 residues. The J segment lost 4 bases and the V segment lost 5 bases, leaving 4 bases of the junction unmatched. The germline gives CDR1 KGHSH, CDR2 LQKENI. This chain's CDR3 is CASSKTGITEAFF. CDR3 in DNA: TGTGCCAGCTCAAAGACAGGGATCACTGAAGCTTTCTTT.

The chain joins TRBV29-1 to TRBJ2-7; 8 nucleotides agree with TRBD2. The CDR3 is made up of 12 amino acids. The J segment lost 3 bases and the V segment lost 5 bases, leaving 3 bases of the junction unmatched. CDR1 is SQVTM and CDR2 is ANQGSEA in the germline V gene. In nucleotides, the CDR3 is TGCAGCGTTACCGGGGGGGTCTACGAGCAGTACTTC. This translates into CSVTGGVYEQYF.

V usage is TRBV11-1 and J usage is TRBJ2-7; no reliable D call. CDR1 is SGHAT, CDR2 FQDESV, per germline (reference sequence). The CDR3 sequence is 13 residues long. V was pared by 5 bases and J by 2 bases, with 10 bases between. CDR3 protein: CASSLSVAYEQYF. The CDR3, as DNA: TGTGCCAGCAGCCTCTCGGTCGCCTACGAGCAGTACTTC.

The chain combines TRBV11-3 with TRBJ2-1; 9 bases match TRBD2. V gave up 5 bases and J gave up 0 bases; unmatched junction bases: 2. Germline V CDR1 and CDR2: SGHNT, YENEEA. The CDR3 loop spans 15 amino acids. CDR3 DNA sequence: TGTGCCAGCAGCGCGGGGGGGGCCTCCTACAATGAGCAGTTCTTC. Its protein is CASSAGGASYNEQFF.

The chain has TRBV19 and TRBJ1-2; 7 positions match TRBD1. The J segment lost 8 bases and the V segment lost 2 bases, leaving 8 bases of the junction unmatched. The CDR3 extends over 14 amino acids. Germline loops: CDR1 LNHDA, CDR2 SQIVND (reference sequence). The CDR3 DNA reads as TGTGCCAGTAGTATAAACAGGGGCGTTGGAGGCTACACCTTC. Amino acid sequence: CASSINRGVGGYTF.

This chain uses TRBV5-1 with TRBJ2-5; maybe TRBD1 (6 bases). V lost 4 bases and J lost 1, with 8 bases in between. CDR3 length equals 13 residues. Germline loops: CDR1 SGHRS, CDR2 YFSETQ. Here the CDR3 reads CASSGTSQETQYF. The CDR3 coding sequence is TGCGCCAGCAGCGGGACAAGCCAAGAGACCCAGTACTTC.